The 12 T cell receptor beta chains below all came from one sample that was sequenced in a study of blood T cell repertoires in COVID-19. This table comes from immunoSEQ multiplex PCR, and its TCRdb copy is limited to in-frame clones, with some not included. This sample has about 160,000 clones, with around 90% found just once. Sequenced: peripheral blood. The receptors come from a man aged 55 to 70 with acute or convalescent COVID-19.

This chain links TRBV6-6 with TRBJ2-3; 9 bases are shared with TRBD2. Germline V CDR1 and CDR2: MNHNY, SVGAGI (reference sequence). Trimming cost V 6 bases and J 0 bases; bases outside gene matches: 1. The CDR3 contains 14 residues. The chain's CDR3 is CASRAGGSTDTQYF. DNA of the CDR3: TGTGCCAGCAGAGCGGGGGGCAGCACAGATACGCAGTATTTT.

This chain uses TRBV18 with TRBJ1-2; 7 bases match TRBD1. CDR3 size: 14 residues. The ends lost 3 bases at V and 3 bases at J; junction bases unmatched: 4. CDR1 and CDR2 from the germline V gene are KGHSH and LQKENI. CDR3: CASSPTGTDYGYTF. The CDR3, as DNA: TGTGCCAGCTCACCTACCGGGACAGACTATGGCTACACCTTC.

This clone came up many times. This chain uses TRBV5-6 with TRBJ2-1, with D perhaps matching TRBD2 (5 bases). V lost 1 base to trimming and J lost 7 bases, with 12 bases between them. The CDR3 consists of 14 residues. Germline V CDR1 and CDR2: SGHDT, YYEEEE. The CDR3 DNA is TGTGCCAGCAGCTTGCGGGGATTAGTGAATGAGCAGTTCTTC. Residues: CASSLRGLVNEQFF.

This sequence joins TRBV11-2 and TRBJ2-5; D is possibly TRBD2 (6 bases). Trimming took off 4 bases at V and 2 bases at J, with 11 bases between the two ends. Looked up from germline, CDR1 is SGHAT and CDR2 is FQNNGV. The CDR3 loop spans 14 amino acids. For the CDR3, the DNA is TGTGCCAGCAGCTGGCCGGGAGAGCAAGAGACCCAGTACTTC. Its translation is CASSWPGEQETQYF.

The CDR3 loop reads CASSPGGVPNYEQYF. The CDR3 DNA is TGTGCCAGCAGCCCGGGGGGTGTACCGAACTACGAGCAGTACTTC. The J gene is TRBJ2-7, the V gene TRBV11-2; TRBD2 matches 7 bases. The V segment lost 5 bases and the J segment 3 bases; nucleotides outside the gene matches: 10. Germline V lookup: CDR1 SGHAT, CDR2 FQNNGV. The CDR3 totals 15 residues.

The chain recombines TRBV4-1 with TRBJ1-5; D gene ambiguous. CDR3 length: 15 amino acids. V shed 2 bases and J shed 4 bases, with 12 bases lying between them. Per germline, CDR1 MGHRA and CDR2 YSYEKL. The CDR3 DNA reads as TGCGCCAGCAGCCAATTGTTGCGGGAAAATCAGCCCCAGCATTTT. It codes for CASSQLLRENQPQHF.

The genes are TRBV2 and TRBJ1-2, with 7 positions matching TRBD1. Germline V gene sequence: CDR1 SNHLY, CDR2 FYNNEI. The ends lost 4 bases at V and 3 bases at J; junction bases unmatched: 5. The CDR3 is 14 residues long. The CDR3 is CASSAYRGDYGYTF. In DNA form, the CDR3 reads TGTGCCAGCAGTGCTTACAGGGGCGACTATGGCTACACCTTC.

This rearrangement joins TRBV5-1 to TRBJ1-2; D remains ambiguous. CDR1 is SGHRS and CDR2 is YFSETQ in the germline V gene. Trimming pared 6 bases from V and 2 bases from J, leaving 20 bases between. This CDR3 contains 16 residues. CDR3 sequence: CASTPYGLTRNYGYTF. The CDR3 DNA is TGCGCCAGCACCCCCTATGGGTTGACACGGAACTATGGCTACACCTTC.

The chain employs TRBV19 and TRBJ1-5, with D unresolved. There are 15 residues in the CDR3. V was shortened by 3 bases and J by 4 bases, with 13 bases between the two germline ends. The germline CDR1 and CDR2 sequences are LNHDA and SQIVND (reference sequence). CDR3 region: CASSMFSGINQPQHF. The CDR3 DNA sequence: TGTGCCAGTAGTATGTTCTCAGGTATTAATCAGCCCCAGCATTTT.

This chain connects TRBV27 to TRBJ2-7; 7 positions agree with TRBD2. Germline V lookup: CDR1 MNHEY, CDR2 SMNVEV (reference sequence). The CDR3 consists of 13 residues. Trimming took 1 base from V and 7 from J; bases not matched to a gene: 4. The CDR3: CASSLWGGGEQYF. DNA for the CDR3: TGTGCCAGCAGTTTATGGGGGGGAGGGGAGCAGTACTTC.

This chain uses TRBV19 with TRBJ1-6; weak D call: TRBD1 (6 bases). Germline lookup yields CDR1 LNHDA and CDR2 SQIVND (reference sequence). The CDR3 sequence is 15 residues long. V lost 6 bases, J lost 7 bases, and 16 bases lay in between. The CDR3 is CASRPLKGVNSPLHF. The CDR3 DNA follows: TGTGCCAGTAGACCATTAAAGGGGGTCAATTCACCCCTCCACTTT. The full variable domain, with the rest looked up from reference TRBV19 and TRBJ1-6, is DGGITQSPKYLFRKEGQNVTLSCEQNLNHDAMYWYRQDPGQGLRLIYYSQIVNDFQKGDIAEGYSVSREKKESFPLTVTSAQKNPTAFYLCASRPLKGVNSPLHFGNGTRLTVT.

The gene calls are TRBV5-4 and TRBJ2-2, with 7 bases fitting TRBD1. Germline CDR1 reads SGHNT; CDR2 reads YYREEE (reference sequence). After removal of 2 bases from V and 5 bases from J, the junction contained 0 bases not matched to a gene. There are 13 residues in the CDR3. CDR3 in DNA: TGTGCCAGCAGCTTACAGGGGACCGGGGAGCTGTTTTTT. Protein product: CASSLQGTGELFF.